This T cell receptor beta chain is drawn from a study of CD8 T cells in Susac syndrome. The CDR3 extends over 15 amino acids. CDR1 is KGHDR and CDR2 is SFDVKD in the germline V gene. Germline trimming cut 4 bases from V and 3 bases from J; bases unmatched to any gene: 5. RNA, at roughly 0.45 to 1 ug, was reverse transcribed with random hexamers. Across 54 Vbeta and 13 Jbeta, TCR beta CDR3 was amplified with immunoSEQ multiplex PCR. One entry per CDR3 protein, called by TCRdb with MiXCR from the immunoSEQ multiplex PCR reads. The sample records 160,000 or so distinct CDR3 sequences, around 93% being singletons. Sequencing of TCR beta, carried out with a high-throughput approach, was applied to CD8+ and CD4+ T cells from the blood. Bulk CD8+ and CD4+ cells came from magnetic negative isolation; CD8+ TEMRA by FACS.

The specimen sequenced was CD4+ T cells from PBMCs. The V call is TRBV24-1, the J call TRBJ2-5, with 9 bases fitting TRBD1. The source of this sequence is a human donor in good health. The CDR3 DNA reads TGTGCCACCAGTGACTCCGGGACAGGGAAAGAGACCCAGTACTTC. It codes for CATSDSGTGKETQYF.